The 32 T cell receptor beta chains listed next were all sequenced from one sample in a study of Graves' ophthalmopathy and Graves' hyperthyroidism. RNA served as the template for amplifying TCR beta CDR3 regions. Second-round multiplex PCR followed a first-round RT-PCR using HTBI primers. TCRdb reprocessed the multiplex PCR reads with MiXCR, giving one entry per CDR3 protein. The table records around 1.1 million distinct CDR3 sequences, 35% to 40% of them present only once. The sequenced material came from peripheral blood or thyroid tissue (not recorded which). The source of these receptors is an adult man with Graves' hyperthyroidism.

This clonotype was found many times. The CDR3 is CASSHNSQPQHF. CDR3 DNA: TGTGCCAGCTCCCACAACAGTCAGCCCCAGCATTTT. V is TRBV6-2 or TRBV6-3 and J is TRBJ1-5; D is unclear. Between the trimmed V and J ends, which lost 8 bases and 6 bases, there was a span of 11 bases. CDR3 length equals 12 residues. Looked up from germline, CDR1 is MNHEY and CDR2 is SVGEGT.

This clonotype was detected ten times or more. The CDR3 is CASSIPTGQNTEAFF. The CDR3 nucleotides are TGTGCCAGTAGTATCCCGACAGGTCAGAACACTGAAGCTTTCTTT. The chain combines TRBV19 with TRBJ1-1, with a weak D call TRBD1 (6 bases). Germline V gives CDR1 LNHDA, CDR2 SQIVND (reference sequence). The germline V and J ends were trimmed by 3 bases and 1 base, with 12 bases remaining between them. This CDR3 is 15 amino acids long.

This chain joins TRBV5-1 and TRBJ1-2; tentatively, D is TRBD1 (6 bases). The CDR3 covers 15 residues. The V gene's germline CDR1 is SGHRS and CDR2 YFSETQ. V was cut by 2 bases and J by 8 bases, with 19 bases left in between. For the CDR3, the DNA is TGCGCCAGCAGCTTATATTACGGACAGACAGACGGCTACACCTTC. Amino acids: CASSLYYGQTDGYTF.

This clonotype was recorded at least ten times. This chain connects TRBV29-1 to TRBJ1-4; 7 bases align to TRBD1. The CDR3 sequence is 15 residues long. Trimming removed 8 bases from V and 7 bases from J; junction bases left unmatched: 16. In germline, CDR1 is SQVTM, CDR2 ANQGSEA. CDR3 amino acids: CSYKTTTGFGEKLFF. The CDR3 DNA reads as TGCAGCTACAAAACAACGACAGGGTTTGGTGAAAAACTGTTTTTT.

This clonotype was found a few times. V is TRBV3-1 and J is TRBJ2-7; perhaps TRBD2 as D (5 bases). This CDR3 is 14 amino acids long. V lost 0 bases to trimming and J lost 7 bases, with 13 bases between them. The germline CDR1 and CDR2 sequences are LGHDT and YNNKEL (reference sequence). The CDR3 bases are TGTGCCAGCAGCCAAGATATCGTAGAGGGAGAGCAGTACTTC. Protein: CASSQDIVEGEQYF.

For this clonotype: At one end the junction does not follow the germline gene, possibly because of a read error. The chain carries TRBV7-9 and TRBJ2-7; 7 nucleotides match TRBD2. The CDR3 has 13 residues. Germline V gives CDR1 SEHNR, CDR2 FQNEAQ (reference sequence). CDR3 bases: TGTGCCAGCAGCTCCTCCCCCGGGGGGACCTCGGACTTC. Translating it yields CASSSSPGGTSDF.

The chain joins TRBV29-1 to TRBJ1-5; maybe TRBD1 (5 bases). V was shortened by 7 bases and J by 6 bases, with 13 bases between the two germline ends. Germline V gene lookup returns CDR1 SQVTM and CDR2 ANQGSEA. This CDR3 is 12 amino acids long. The CDR3 nucleotides are TGCAGCGCCGGAGACAGTCTTCAGCCCCAGCATTTT. This encodes CSAGDSLQPQHF.

The chain employs TRBV5-1 and TRBJ2-5; 10 bases match TRBD2. The CDR3 consists of 15 residues. Looked up from germline, CDR1 is SGHRS and CDR2 is YFSETQ. The V segment lost 6 bases and the J segment 1 base; nucleotides outside the gene matches: 6. The CDR3 DNA reads as TGCGCCAGCACCCTCCAGCGGGGGGGCCAAGAGACCCAGTACTTC. It encodes CASTLQRGGQETQYF.

This clonotype was detected a few times. For the CDR3, the DNA is TGCAGCGTTGAAGTTAGCGGGAGGTCTTTCTTT. This codes for CSVEVSGRSFF. This chain joins TRBV29-1 and TRBJ1-1; D call uncertain. The V gene's germline CDR1 is SQVTM and CDR2 ANQGSEA. V shed 1 base and J shed 12 bases, with 12 bases lying between them. The CDR3 spans 11 residues.

The rearrangement joins TRBV11-2 to TRBJ2-7; 7 bases are a match to TRBD2. Trimming took 8 bases from V and 2 from J; bases not matched to a gene: 12. This CDR3 has 15 amino acids. Germline V gene data show CDR1 as SGHAT and CDR2 as FQNNGV. The DNA of the CDR3 is TGTGCCAGCGCGGGAGACAGAGGTCCGACCTACGAGCAGTACTTC. Its protein product is CASAGDRGPTYEQYF.

Concerning this clonotype itself: A junction end diverges from the germline sequence, so it may reflect a read error. DNA of the CDR3: TGTGCCAGCAGACCGGACAGGCCAACCCCATTATTACTCTTC. Protein product: CASRPDRPTPLLLF. The chain combines TRBV10-3 with TRBJ1-2; 7 bases are shared with TRBD1. This CDR3 is built from 14 residues. The germline gives CDR1 ENHRY, CDR2 SYGVKD.

The chain recombines TRBV7-2 with TRBJ1-1; D ambiguous. The CDR3 is made up of 16 amino acids. Germline lookup yields CDR1 SGHTA and CDR2 FQGNSA. V was shortened by 5 bases and J by 3 bases, with 19 bases between the two germline ends. CDR3 in amino acids: CASSPRGGRRDTEAFF. CDR3 in DNA: TGTGCCAGCAGCCCCCGGGGAGGAAGGAGGGACACTGAAGCTTTCTTT.

J is TRBJ1-1 and V is TRBV29-1; D is unresolved. Germline V CDR1 and CDR2: SQVTM, ANQGSEA. CDR3 length: 12 residues. The DNA of the CDR3 is TGCAGTTTAGCGAGTATTAACACTGAAGCTTTCTTT. It specifies CSLASINTEAFF.

This clonotype was seen at least ten times. The rearrangement uses TRBV29-1 and TRBJ2-5; TRBD2 matches at 11 bases. The CDR3 loop spans 17 amino acids. Per germline, CDR1 SQVTM and CDR2 ANQGSEA. Losses at the gene ends were 5 bases for V and 4 bases for J; bases not matched to a gene: 15. This CDR3 is CSVYLFASGRRGETQYF. CDR3 nucleotides: TGCAGCGTTTATCTGTTCGCTAGCGGGAGGCGGGGAGAGACCCAGTACTTC. Using reference TRBV29-1 and TRBJ2-5 for the parts outside the CDR3, the full variable domain is SAVISQKPSRDICQRGTSLTIQCQVDSQVTMMFWYRQQPGQSLTLIATANQGSEATYESGFVIDKFPISRPNLTFSTLTVSNMSPEDSSIYLCSVYLFASGRRGETQYFGPGTRLLVL.

The chain uses TRBV10-2 and TRBJ1-2; D perhaps matches TRBD1 (6 bases). CDR3 length: 14 residues. Germline CDR1 and CDR2: WSHSY and SAAADI. V was trimmed by 7 bases and J by 6 bases, leaving 18 bases between them. The CDR3 loop is CASTSITGLDGYTF. The CDR3 DNA sequence: TGCGCCAGCACCAGTATCACAGGGTTGGATGGCTACACCTTC.

In its sample, this clonotype was seen many times. V gene TRBV2 combines with J gene TRBJ2-5, with 8 nucleotides matching TRBD1. Germline assignment: CDR1 SNHLY and CDR2 FYNNEI. After removal of 6 bases from V and 2 bases from J, the junction contained 8 bases not matched to a gene. The length of the CDR3 is 15 residues. The CDR3, as DNA: TGTGCCAGCAGCACCGGAGGGACAGGACAAGAGACCCAGTACTTC. Translating gives CASSTGGTGQETQYF.

V gene TRBV2 combines with J gene TRBJ1-3; the match to TRBD1 covers 8 bases. This CDR3 spans 15 amino acids. Trimming removed 5 bases from V and 9 bases from J; junction bases left unmatched: 12. Germline V gene data show CDR1 as SNHLY and CDR2 as FYNNEI. CDR3 region: CASSKPTGVIGTIYF. CDR3 bases: TGTGCCAGCAGTAAACCGACAGGGGTAATAGGCACCATATATTTT.

The V call is TRBV10-3, the J call TRBJ1-2; TRBD1 agrees at 8 bases. V shed 4 bases and J 0 bases; nucleotides not matched to a gene: 4. Germline CDR1 ENHRY, CDR2 SYGVKD. This CDR3 contains 15 residues. The CDR3 loop is CAISVTGAPNYGYTF. For the CDR3, the DNA is TGTGCCATCAGTGTGACAGGGGCGCCTAACTATGGCTACACCTTC.

This clonotype was observed at least ten times. The rearrangement links TRBV5-6 to TRBJ1-6; 9 bases match TRBD1. Germline V CDR1 and CDR2: SGHDT, YYEEEE. This CDR3 spans 15 amino acids. The J segment lost 9 bases and the V segment lost 1 base, leaving 5 bases of the junction unmatched. The CDR3 region is CASSLSGQGVSPLHF. CDR3 nucleotide sequence: TGTGCCAGCAGCTTGTCGGGACAGGGCGTTTCACCCCTCCACTTT. The whole variable domain, filled in from reference TRBV5-6 and TRBJ1-6, reads DAGVTQSPTHLIKTRGQQVTLRCSPKSGHDTVSWYQQALGQGPQFIFQYYEEEERQRGNFPDRFSGHQFPNYSSELNVNALLLGDSALYLCASSLSGQGVSPLHFGNGTRLTVT.

In its sample, this clonotype was seen many times. The V gene is TRBV29-1, the J gene TRBJ2-7, with 13 bases identical to TRBD2. Germline CDR1 is SQVTM and CDR2 is ANQGSEA. The CDR3 extends over 14 amino acids. Trimming removed 1 base from V and 3 bases from J; junction bases left unmatched: 0. The CDR3 is CSVEGTSGSYEQYF. The CDR3 DNA sequence: TGCAGCGTTGAAGGGACTAGCGGGAGCTACGAGCAGTACTTC.

The gene calls are TRBV7-2 and TRBJ2-7, with D possibly being TRBD1 (6 bases). Germline-derived CDR1 and CDR2 are SGHTA and FQGNSA. The CDR3 runs to 17 residues. Trimming took 5 bases from V and 5 from J, leaving 25 bases between them. The CDR3 coding sequence is TGTGCCAGCAGCCACAATAATCGAGGCCAGGGGCAGAACGAGCAGTACTTC. Translating it yields CASSHNNRGQGQNEQYF.

Regarding this clonotype: This may come from a read error, since a much larger clone is one base off. This sequence joins TRBV2 and TRBJ2-7, with a weak D call TRBD2 (5 bases). The germline V gene encodes CDR1 SNHLY and CDR2 FYNNEI. The CDR3 spans 12 residues. V was trimmed by 6 bases and J by 5 bases, leaving 11 bases between them. CDR3 nucleotide sequence: TGTGCCAGCAGGAAGGGAGCTCACGAGCAGTACTTC. This codes for CASRKGAHEQYF.

This clonotype was seen a handful of times. The chain combines TRBV24-1 with TRBJ2-7; D is possibly TRBD1 or TRBD2 (7 bases each). The CDR3 runs 14 residues. The germline V gene encodes CDR1 KGHDR and CDR2 SFDVKD. Trimming took off 4 bases at V and 2 bases at J, with 11 bases between the two ends. CDR3 in DNA: TGTGCCACCAGTGAGGGGGGGACAGCCTACGAGCAGTACTTC. This encodes CATSEGGTAYEQYF.

This clonotype has more than one count but fewer than ten. The chain employs TRBV15 and TRBJ1-1; D possibly corresponds to TRBD1 (6 bases). CDR1 and CDR2 (germline): LNHNV, YYDKDF (reference sequence). The CDR3 runs 15 residues. V was cut by 5 bases and J by 11 bases, with 24 bases left in between. The CDR3 reads CATSPEGLGGIGAFF. Here the CDR3 DNA reads TGTGCCACCAGCCCAGAGGGACTCGGGGGCATTGGGGCTTTCTTT.

A few counts support this clonotype. V gene TRBV7-9 combines with J gene TRBJ2-2; D possibly corresponds to TRBD1 (6 bases). The V end was cut by 7 bases, the J end by 6 bases, with 9 bases between. CDR3 length: 12 residues. Per the germline V gene, CDR1 is SEHNR and CDR2 is FQNEAQ (reference sequence). CDR3 in DNA: TGTGCCAGCATAACAGGGTCCGGGGAGCTGTTTTTT. This codes for CASITGSGELFF.

With regard to this clonotype: A much larger clone differs from this one at a single base, so this may be a read error. The chain employs TRBV14 and TRBJ1-3; no definite D call. Germline lookup yields CDR1 SGHDN and CDR2 FVKESK. This CDR3 has 13 amino acids. The CDR3: CASGQKDGNTIYF. The CDR3, as DNA: TGTGCCAGCGGCCAAAAGGATGGAAACACCATATATTTT.

This clonotype came up many times. The chain uses TRBV7-2 and TRBJ2-7; 8 bases match TRBD2. This CDR3 is 17 amino acids long. Per the germline V gene, CDR1 is SGHTA and CDR2 is FQGNSA. J gave up 5 bases and V 1 base, and 13 bases lay outside the gene matches. The CDR3 coding sequence is TGTGCCAGCAGCTTAGGAGGTGGAACGGGAGGGAACCACGAGCAGTACTTC. Protein: CASSLGGGTGGNHEQYF.

Concerning this clonotype itself: Since a much larger clone is just one base distant, this may be a read error. This chain links TRBV7-9 with TRBJ1-6; D gene ambiguous. Trimming took off 4 bases at V and 0 bases at J, with 10 bases between the two ends. Germline assignment: CDR1 SEHNR and CDR2 FQNEAQ (reference sequence). The CDR3 length is 16 residues. The CDR3 DNA is TGTGCCAGCAGCTACCGGCGGAGCTCCTATAATTCACCCCTCCACTTT. Amino acid sequence: CASSYRRSSYNSPLHF.

This clonotype showed up just a few times. The chain joins TRBV5-6 to TRBJ1-1, with 8 bases aligning to TRBD1. Germline V gene data show CDR1 as SGHDT and CDR2 as YYEEEE. The V gene end was trimmed by 4 bases and the J gene end by 4 bases; junction bases not matched to a gene: 9. The length of the CDR3 is 15 residues. In nucleotides, the CDR3 is TGTGCCAGCAGCCCGCAGACAGGGGCTGGCACTGAAGCTTTCTTT. It yields the protein CASSPQTGAGTEAFF.

This clonotype was picked up a small number of times. The V and J genes are TRBV12-3 or TRBV12-4 and TRBJ2-5, with 7 bases fitting TRBD1. The V gene end was trimmed by 7 bases and the J gene end by 2 bases; junction bases not matched to a gene: 7. The CDR3 is 14 residues long. CDR3 nucleotides: TGTGCCAGCACTCCCGACAGGGTTCAAGAGACCCAGTACTTC. Amino acid sequence: CASTPDRVQETQYF.

This clonotype was detected many times. This chain uses TRBV2 with TRBJ1-4; tentative D call: TRBD1 (5 bases). V lost 8 bases to trimming and J lost 3 bases, with 10 bases between them. CDR1 is SNHLY and CDR2 is FYNNEI in the germline V gene. The CDR3 contains 13 residues. In DNA, the CDR3 is TGTGCCAGCTTTTGGGGCGCTAATGAAAAACTGTTTTTT. It yields the protein CASFWGANEKLFF. The full variable domain, rest sourced from reference TRBV2 and TRBJ1-4, is EPEVTQTPSHQVTQMGQEVILRCVPISNHLYFYWYRQILGQKVEFLVSFYNNEISEKSEIFDDQFSVERPDGSNFTLKIRSTKLEDSAMYFCASFWGANEKLFFGSGTQLSVL.

The chain is built from TRBV7-2 and TRBJ1-4; perhaps TRBD1 as D (5 bases). V was clipped by 3 bases and J by 7 bases, with 9 bases between them. The length of the CDR3 is 13 residues. The V gene's germline CDR1 is SGHTA and CDR2 FQGNSA. The CDR3 here is CASSLAGGEKLFF. CDR3 nucleotide sequence: TGTGCCAGCAGCTTGGCCGGGGGTGAAAAACTGTTTTTT.